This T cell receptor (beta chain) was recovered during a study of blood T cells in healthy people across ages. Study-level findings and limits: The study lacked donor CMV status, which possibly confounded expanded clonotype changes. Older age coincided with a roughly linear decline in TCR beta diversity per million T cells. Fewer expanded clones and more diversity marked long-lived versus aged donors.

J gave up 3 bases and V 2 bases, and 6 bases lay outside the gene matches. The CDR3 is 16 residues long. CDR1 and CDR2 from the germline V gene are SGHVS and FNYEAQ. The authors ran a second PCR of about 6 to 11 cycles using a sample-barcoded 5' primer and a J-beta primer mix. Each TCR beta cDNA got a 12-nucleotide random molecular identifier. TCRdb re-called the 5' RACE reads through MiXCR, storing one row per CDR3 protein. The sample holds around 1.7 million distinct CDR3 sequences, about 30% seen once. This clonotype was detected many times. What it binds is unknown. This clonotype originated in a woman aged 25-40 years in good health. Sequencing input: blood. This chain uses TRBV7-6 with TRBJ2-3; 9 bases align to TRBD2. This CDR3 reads CASSLYGGGATDTQYF. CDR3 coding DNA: TGTGCCAGCAGCTTATATGGCGGGGGGGCTACAGATACGCAGTATTTT.